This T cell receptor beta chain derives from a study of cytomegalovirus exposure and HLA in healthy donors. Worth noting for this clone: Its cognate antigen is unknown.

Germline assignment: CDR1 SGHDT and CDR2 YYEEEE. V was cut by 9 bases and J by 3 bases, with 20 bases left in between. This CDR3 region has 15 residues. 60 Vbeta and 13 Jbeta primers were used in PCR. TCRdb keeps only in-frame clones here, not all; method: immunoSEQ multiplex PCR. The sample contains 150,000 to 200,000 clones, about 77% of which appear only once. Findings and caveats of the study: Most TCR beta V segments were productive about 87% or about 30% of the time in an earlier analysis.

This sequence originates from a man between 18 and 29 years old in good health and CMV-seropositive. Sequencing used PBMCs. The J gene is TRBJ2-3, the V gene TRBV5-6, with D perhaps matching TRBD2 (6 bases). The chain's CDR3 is CATKVEGGRTDTQYF. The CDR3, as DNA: TGTGCCACTAAGGTGGAGGGTGGAAGAACAGATACGCAGTATTTT.